This T cell receptor beta chain emerged from a study of cytomegalovirus exposure and HLA in healthy donors. Study information: Researchers previously reported finding roughly 120 million unique TCR beta sequences from around 200 million T cells.

Study results and limitations: In an earlier analysis, in roughly 580 donors, most V segments appeared productive either ~87% or ~30% of the time. Reportedly, cytomegalovirus status was diagnosed with high sensitivity and specificity.

PCR primers comprised 60 Vbeta and 13 Jbeta primers. Produced via immunoSEQ multiplex PCR; TCRdb's table is partial and in-frame only. This table holds roughly 67,000 clones, roughly 73% found once. Regarding this clone: Its antigen remains unidentified.

The specimen was PBMCs. The sequence was collected from a man aged 35-49 years in good health and CMV-seronegative.

This CDR3 reads CASMGAGSSQETQYF. CDR3 sequence (DNA): TGTGCCTCAATGGGGGCAGGGTCATCGCAAGAGACCCAGTACTTC. The V call is TRBV2, the J call TRBJ2-5; a possible D gene is TRBD1 (6 bases). Germline V gene sequence: CDR1 SNHLY, CDR2 FYNNEI. CDR3 length: 15 amino acids. Trimming removed 11 bases at V and 2 bases at J, with 21 bases between.